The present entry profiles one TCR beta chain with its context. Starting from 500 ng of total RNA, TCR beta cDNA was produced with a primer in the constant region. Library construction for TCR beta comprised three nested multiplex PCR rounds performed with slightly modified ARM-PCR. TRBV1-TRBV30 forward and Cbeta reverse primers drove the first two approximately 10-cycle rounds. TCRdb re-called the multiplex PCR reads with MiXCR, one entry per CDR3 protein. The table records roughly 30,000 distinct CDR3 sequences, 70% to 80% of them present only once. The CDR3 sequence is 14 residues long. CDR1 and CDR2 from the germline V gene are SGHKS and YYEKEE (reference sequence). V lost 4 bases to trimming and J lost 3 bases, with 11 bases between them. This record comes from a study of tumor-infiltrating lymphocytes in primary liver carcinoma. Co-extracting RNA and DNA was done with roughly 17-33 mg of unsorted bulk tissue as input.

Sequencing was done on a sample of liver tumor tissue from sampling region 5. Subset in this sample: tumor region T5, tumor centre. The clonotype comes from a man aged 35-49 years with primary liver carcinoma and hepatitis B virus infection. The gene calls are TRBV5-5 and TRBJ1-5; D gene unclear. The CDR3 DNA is TGTGCCAGCAGCATGGAGGGAAACAATCAGCCCCAGCATTTT. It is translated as CASSMEGNNQPQHF.